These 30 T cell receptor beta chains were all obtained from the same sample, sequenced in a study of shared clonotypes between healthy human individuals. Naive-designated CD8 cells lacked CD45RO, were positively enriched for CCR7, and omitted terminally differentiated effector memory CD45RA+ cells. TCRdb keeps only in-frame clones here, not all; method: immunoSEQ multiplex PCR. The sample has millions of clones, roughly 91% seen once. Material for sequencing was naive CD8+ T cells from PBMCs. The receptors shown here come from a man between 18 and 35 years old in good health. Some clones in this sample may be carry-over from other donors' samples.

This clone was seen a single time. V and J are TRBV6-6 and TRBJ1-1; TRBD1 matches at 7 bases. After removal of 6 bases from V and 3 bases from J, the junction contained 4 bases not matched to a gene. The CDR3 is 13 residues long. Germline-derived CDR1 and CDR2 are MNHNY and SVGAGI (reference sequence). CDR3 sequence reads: CASSLGQDTEAFF. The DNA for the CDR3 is TGTGCCAGCAGCCTCGGACAGGACACTGAAGCTTTCTTT.

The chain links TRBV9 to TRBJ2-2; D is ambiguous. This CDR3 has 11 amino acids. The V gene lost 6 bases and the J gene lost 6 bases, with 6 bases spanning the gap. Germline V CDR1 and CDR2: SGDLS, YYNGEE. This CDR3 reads CASKGPGELFF. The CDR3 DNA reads TGTGCCAGCAAAGGGCCCGGGGAGCTGTTTTTT.

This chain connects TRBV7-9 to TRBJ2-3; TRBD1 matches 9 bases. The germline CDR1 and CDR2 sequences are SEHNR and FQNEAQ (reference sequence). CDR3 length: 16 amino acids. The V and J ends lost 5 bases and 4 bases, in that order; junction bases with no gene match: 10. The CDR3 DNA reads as TGTGCCAGCAGCCCCTCTATGGACAGGGGACCAGATACGCAGTATTTT. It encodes CASSPSMDRGPDTQYF.

CDR3 region: CASSSASGLAGVGGETQYF. The DNA for the CDR3 is TGTGCCAGCAGCTCCGCTTCAGGACTAGCGGGAGTAGGAGGAGAGACCCAGTACTTC. The rearrangement joins TRBV5-5 to TRBJ2-5; TRBD2 matches at 13 bases. Germline V gene sequence: CDR1 SGHKS, CDR2 YYEKEE (reference sequence). V lost 3 bases and J lost 4; bases outside the gene matches: 15. This CDR3 has 19 amino acids.

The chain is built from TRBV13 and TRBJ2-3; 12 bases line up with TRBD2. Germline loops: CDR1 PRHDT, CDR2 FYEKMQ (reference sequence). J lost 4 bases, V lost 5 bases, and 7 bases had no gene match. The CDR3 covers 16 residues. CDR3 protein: CASSPGLAGTSDTQYF. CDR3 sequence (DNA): TGTGCCAGCAGCCCCGGACTAGCGGGAACGTCAGATACGCAGTATTTT. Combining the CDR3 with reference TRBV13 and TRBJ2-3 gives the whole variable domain AAGVIQSPRHLIKEKRETATLKCYPIPRHDTVYWYQQGPGQDPQFLISFYEKMQSDKGSIPDRFSAQQFSDYHSELNMSSLELGDSALYFCASSPGLAGTSDTQYFGPGTRLTVL.

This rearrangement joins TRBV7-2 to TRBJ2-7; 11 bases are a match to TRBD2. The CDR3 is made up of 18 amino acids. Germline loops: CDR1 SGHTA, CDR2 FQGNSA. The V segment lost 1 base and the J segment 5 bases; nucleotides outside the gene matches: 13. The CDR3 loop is CASSLVLTSGDPGDEQYF. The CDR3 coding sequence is TGTGCCAGCAGCTTAGTCTTGACTAGCGGGGACCCAGGGGACGAGCAGTACTTC.

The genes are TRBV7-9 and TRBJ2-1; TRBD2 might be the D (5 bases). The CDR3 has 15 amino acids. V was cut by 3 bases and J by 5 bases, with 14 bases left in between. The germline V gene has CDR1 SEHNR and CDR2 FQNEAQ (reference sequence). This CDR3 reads CASSLDFSKDNEQFF. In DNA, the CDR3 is TGTGCCAGCAGCTTGGACTTCTCGAAGGACAATGAGCAGTTCTTC. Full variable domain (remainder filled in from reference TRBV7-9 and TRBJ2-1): DTGVSQNPRHKITKRGQNVTFRCDPISEHNRLYWYRQTLGQGPEFLTYFQNEAQLEKSRLLSDRFSAERPKGSFSTLEIQRTEQGDSAMYLCASSLDFSKDNEQFFGPGTRLTVL.

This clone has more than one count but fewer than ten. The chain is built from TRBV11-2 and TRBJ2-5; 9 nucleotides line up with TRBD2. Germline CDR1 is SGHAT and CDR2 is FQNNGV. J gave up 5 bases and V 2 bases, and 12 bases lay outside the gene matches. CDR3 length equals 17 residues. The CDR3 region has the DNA TGTGCCAGCAGCTTAAGGGTAGCGGGGGCCCCGGGGGAGACCCAGTACTTC. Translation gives CASSLRVAGAPGETQYF.

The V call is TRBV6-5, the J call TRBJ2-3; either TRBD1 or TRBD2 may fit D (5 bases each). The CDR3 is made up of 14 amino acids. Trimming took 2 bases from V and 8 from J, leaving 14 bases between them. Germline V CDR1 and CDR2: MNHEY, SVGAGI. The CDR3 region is CASSYTGPTGTQYF. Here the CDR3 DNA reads TGTGCCAGCAGTTACACGGGACCGACGGGTACGCAGTATTTT.

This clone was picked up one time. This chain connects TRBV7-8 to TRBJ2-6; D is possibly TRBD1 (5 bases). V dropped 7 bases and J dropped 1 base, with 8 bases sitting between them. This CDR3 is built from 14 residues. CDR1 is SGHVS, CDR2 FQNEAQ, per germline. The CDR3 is CASTGFSGANVLTF. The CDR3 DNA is TGTGCCAGCACAGGGTTTTCTGGGGCCAACGTCCTGACTTTC.

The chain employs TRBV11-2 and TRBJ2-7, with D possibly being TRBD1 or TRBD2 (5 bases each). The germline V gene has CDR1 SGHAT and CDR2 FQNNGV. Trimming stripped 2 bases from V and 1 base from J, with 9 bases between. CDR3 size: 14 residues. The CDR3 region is CASSLQRGSYEQYF. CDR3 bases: TGTGCCAGCAGCTTACAGAGGGGTTCCTACGAGCAGTACTTC.

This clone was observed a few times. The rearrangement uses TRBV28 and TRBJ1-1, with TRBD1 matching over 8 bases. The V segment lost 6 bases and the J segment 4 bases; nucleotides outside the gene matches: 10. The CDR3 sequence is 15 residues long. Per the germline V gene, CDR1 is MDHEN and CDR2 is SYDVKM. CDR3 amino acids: CASSIRQGSGTEAFF. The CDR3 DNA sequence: TGTGCCAGCAGCATTAGACAGGGGAGCGGCACTGAAGCTTTCTTT.

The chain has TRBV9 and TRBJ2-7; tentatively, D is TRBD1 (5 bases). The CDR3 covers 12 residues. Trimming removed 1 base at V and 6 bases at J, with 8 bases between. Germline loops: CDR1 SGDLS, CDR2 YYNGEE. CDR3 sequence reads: CASSVSGREQYF. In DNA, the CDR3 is TGTGCCAGCAGCGTATCAGGGCGCGAGCAGTACTTC.

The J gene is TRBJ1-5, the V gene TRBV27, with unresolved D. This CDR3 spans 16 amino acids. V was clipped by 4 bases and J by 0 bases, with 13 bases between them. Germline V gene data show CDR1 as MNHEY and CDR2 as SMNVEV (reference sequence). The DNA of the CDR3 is TGTGCCAGCAGTTCCCGGACGGGAAATAGCAATCAGCCCCAGCATTTT. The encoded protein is CASSSRTGNSNQPQHF.

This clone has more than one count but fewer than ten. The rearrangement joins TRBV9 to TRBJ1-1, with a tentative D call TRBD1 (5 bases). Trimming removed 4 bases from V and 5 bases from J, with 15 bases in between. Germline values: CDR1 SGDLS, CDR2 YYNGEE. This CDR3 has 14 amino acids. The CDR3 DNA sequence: TGTGCCAGCAGCCCAACACTGGGGGGAACTGAAGCTTTCTTT. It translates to CASSPTLGGTEAFF. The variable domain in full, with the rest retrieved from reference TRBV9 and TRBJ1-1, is DSGVTQTPKHLITATGQRVTLRCSPRSGDLSVYWYQQSLDQGLQFLIQYYNGEERAKGNILERFSAQQFPDLHSELNLSSLELGDSALYFCASSPTLGGTEAFFGQGTRLTVV.

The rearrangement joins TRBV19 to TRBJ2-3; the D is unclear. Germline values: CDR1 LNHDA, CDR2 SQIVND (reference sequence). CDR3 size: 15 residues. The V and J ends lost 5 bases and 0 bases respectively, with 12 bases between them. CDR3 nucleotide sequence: TGTGCCAGTAGTTCTGCGGAGACAAGCACAGATACGCAGTATTTT. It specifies CASSSAETSTDTQYF.

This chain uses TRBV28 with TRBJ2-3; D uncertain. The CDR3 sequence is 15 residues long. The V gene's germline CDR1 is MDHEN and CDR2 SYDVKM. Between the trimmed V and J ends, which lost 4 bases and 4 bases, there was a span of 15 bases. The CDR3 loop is CASSYQRLQSDTQYF. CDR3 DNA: TGTGCCAGCAGTTACCAGAGGCTCCAATCAGATACGCAGTATTTT.

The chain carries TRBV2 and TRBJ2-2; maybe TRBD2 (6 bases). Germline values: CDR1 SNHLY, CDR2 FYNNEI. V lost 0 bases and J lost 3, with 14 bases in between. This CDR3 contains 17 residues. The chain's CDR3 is CASSEALPSGDTGELFF. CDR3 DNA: TGTGCCAGCAGTGAAGCGCTTCCGTCGGGAGACACCGGGGAGCTGTTTTTT. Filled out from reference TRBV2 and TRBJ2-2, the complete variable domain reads EPEVTQTPSHQVTQMGQEVILRCVPISNHLYFYWYRQILGQKVEFLVSFYNNEISEKSEIFDDQFSVERPDGSNFTLKIRSTKLEDSAMYFCASSEALPSGDTGELFFGEGSRLTVL.

This CDR3 reads CASSAFGTSGPYNEQFF. CDR3 sequence (DNA): TGTGCCAGCAGCGCATTTGGGACTAGCGGCCCCTACAATGAGCAGTTCTTC. The chain is built from TRBV9 and TRBJ2-1; 11 bases fit TRBD2. This CDR3 region has 17 residues. The V and J ends lost 3 bases and 2 bases, in that order; junction bases with no gene match: 7. Germline assignment: CDR1 SGDLS and CDR2 YYNGEE.

The CDR3 DNA is TGTGCCAGCAGCTTCTCAGGGGGCAGTGAAGCTTTCTTT. Amino acids: CASSFSGGSEAFF. The V call is TRBV6-5, the J call TRBJ1-1; TRBD1 agrees at 8 bases. The CDR3 is 13 amino acids. Germline-derived CDR1 and CDR2 are MNHEY and SVGAGI. The V gene end was trimmed by 6 bases and the J gene end by 7 bases; junction bases not matched to a gene: 7.

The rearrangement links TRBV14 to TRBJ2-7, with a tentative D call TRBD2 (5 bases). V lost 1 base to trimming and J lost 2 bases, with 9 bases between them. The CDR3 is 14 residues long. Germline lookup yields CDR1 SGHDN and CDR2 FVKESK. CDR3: CASSQVAGTYEQYF. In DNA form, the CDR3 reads TGTGCCAGCAGCCAAGTGGCGGGCACCTACGAGCAGTACTTC. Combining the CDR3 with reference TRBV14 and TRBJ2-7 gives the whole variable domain EAGVTQFPSHSVIEKGQTVTLRCDPISGHDNLYWYRRVMGKEIKFLLHFVKESKQDESGMPNNRFLAERTGGTYSTLKVQPAELEDSGVYFCASSQVAGTYEQYFGPGTRLTVT.

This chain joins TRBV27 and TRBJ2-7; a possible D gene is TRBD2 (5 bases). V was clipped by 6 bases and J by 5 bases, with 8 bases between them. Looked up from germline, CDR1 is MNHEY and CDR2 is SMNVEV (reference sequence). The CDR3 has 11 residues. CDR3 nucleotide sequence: TGTGCCAGCAGCCGAGGGCACGAGCAGTACTTC. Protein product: CASSRGHEQYF.

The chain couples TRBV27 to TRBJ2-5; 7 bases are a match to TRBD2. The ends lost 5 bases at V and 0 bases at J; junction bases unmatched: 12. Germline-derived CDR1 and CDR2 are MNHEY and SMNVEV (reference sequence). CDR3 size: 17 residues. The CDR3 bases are TGTGCCAGCAGTGGGGGTGGGAGCGGGACTTACCAAGAGACCCAGTACTTC. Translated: CASSGGGSGTYQETQYF.

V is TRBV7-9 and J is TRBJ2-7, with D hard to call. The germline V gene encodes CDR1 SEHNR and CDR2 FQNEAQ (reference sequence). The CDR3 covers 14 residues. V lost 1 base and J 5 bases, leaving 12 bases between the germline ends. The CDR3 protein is CASSLGVRTHEQYF. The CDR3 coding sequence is TGTGCCAGCAGCTTAGGAGTGAGGACCCACGAGCAGTACTTC.

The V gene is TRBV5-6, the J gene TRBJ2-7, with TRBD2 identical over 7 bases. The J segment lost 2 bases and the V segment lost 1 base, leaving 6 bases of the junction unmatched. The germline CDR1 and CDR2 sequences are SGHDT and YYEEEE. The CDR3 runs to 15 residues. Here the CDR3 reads CASSLPRETPYEQYF. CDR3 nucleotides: TGTGCCAGCAGCTTGCCGCGGGAGACCCCCTACGAGCAGTACTTC.

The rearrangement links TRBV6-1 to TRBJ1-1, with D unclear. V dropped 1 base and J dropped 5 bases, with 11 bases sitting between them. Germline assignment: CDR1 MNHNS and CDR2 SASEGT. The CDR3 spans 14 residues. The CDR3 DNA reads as TGTGCCAGCAGTGAAGGGGGTCGGTCAACTGAAGCTTTCTTT. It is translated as CASSEGGRSTEAFF.

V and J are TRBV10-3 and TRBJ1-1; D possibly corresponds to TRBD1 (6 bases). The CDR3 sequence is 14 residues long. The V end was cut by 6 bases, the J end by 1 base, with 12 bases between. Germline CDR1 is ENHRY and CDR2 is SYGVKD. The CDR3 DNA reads TGTGCCATCAGGGGGGGGCAGCAGAACACTGAAGCTTTCTTT. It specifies CAIRGGQQNTEAFF.

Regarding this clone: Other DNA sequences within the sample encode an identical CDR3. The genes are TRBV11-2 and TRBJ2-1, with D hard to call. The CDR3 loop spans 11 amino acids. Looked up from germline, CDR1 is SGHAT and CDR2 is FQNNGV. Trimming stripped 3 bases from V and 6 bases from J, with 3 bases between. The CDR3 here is CASSLVNEQFF. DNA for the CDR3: TGTGCCAGCAGCTTGGTCAATGAGCAGTTCTTC.

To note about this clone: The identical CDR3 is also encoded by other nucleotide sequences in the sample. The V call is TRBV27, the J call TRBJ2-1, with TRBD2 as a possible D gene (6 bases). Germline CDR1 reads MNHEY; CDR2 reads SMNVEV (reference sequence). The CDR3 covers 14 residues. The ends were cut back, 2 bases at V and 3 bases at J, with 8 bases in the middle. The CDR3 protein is CASSLVGGYNEQFF. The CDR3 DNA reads TGTGCCAGCAGTTTAGTCGGGGGCTACAATGAGCAGTTCTTC.

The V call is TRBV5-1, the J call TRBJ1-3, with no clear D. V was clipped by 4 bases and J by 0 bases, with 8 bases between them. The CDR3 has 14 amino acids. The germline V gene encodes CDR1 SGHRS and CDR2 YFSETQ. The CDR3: CASSGSYSGNTIYF. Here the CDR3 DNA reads TGCGCCAGCAGCGGCAGCTACTCTGGAAACACCATATATTTT.